This TCR beta chain was observed in a study of cytomegalovirus exposure and HLA in healthy donors. The wider study: The early release's HLA-typed donors yielded approximately 82 million unique TCRs. Findings of the study overall: Accounts indicate the classifier identified cytomegalovirus status with strong specificity and sensitivity.

13 Jbeta primers and 60 Vbeta primers were used for the PCR. Clones were sequenced by immunoSEQ multiplex PCR, and TCRdb holds only the in-frame ones, with some missing. The profile shows about 150,000 clones, 65% to 75% of them singletons. As concerns this clone: Antigen unknown.

Despite likely unrecorded immune exposures, the donors were nominally healthy at the time of sampling. The sequencing input was PBMCs. This receptor was obtained from a man aged 18-30 years in good health and CMV-seronegative.

The CDR3 reads CSAGLNRPPYEQYF. The CDR3 region has the DNA TGCAGCGCTGGTCTTAACAGGCCCCCCTACGAGCAGTACTTC. This chain connects TRBV29-1 to TRBJ2-7; D might be TRBD1 (5 bases). Trimming removed 7 bases from V and 2 bases from J, with 18 bases in between. The CDR3 covers 14 residues. From germline, CDR1 is SQVTM and CDR2 ANQGSEA.